Listed here is a single T cell receptor (beta chain). This sample is part of a study of blood T cell repertoires in COVID-19. Across the whole study: Samples of COVID-19 (acute and convalescent) were obtained from the United States, Italy and Spain. The analysed material was cDNA or gDNA that came from T cells, B-cell-depleted T cells, or PBMCs.

From germline, CDR1 is MNHEY and CDR2 SVGEGT. The CDR3 runs to 20 residues. V lost 5 bases and J lost 4; bases outside the gene matches: 16. In the original workflow: Using reference gene primer amplification, nucleated cell counts were estimated. TCRdb keeps only in-frame clones here, not all; method: immunoSEQ multiplex PCR. D and trimming come from the DNA, and the V and J calls and clone size come from that table. Here the sample spans some 150,000 clones, about 87% being singletons. The V and J genes are TRBV6-2 or TRBV6-3 and TRBJ2-2; TRBD2 agrees at 13 bases. The sequence came from a woman aged 45 to 65 with acute or convalescent COVID-19. Sequencing was done on a sample of peripheral blood. The CDR3 DNA reads TGTGCCAGCAGTCCGCAGCCCCAACTAGCGGGGGGGCCCGGCACCGGGGAGCTGTTTTTT. Translating gives CASSPQPQLAGGPGTGELFF.